This T cell receptor (beta chain) was identified during a study of blood T cell repertoires in COVID-19. The overall study: Donors in the United States, Italy and Spain gave samples during acute or convalescent COVID-19. T cells, B-cell-depleted T cells, or PBMCs provided the cDNA or gDNA that served as material.

The germline V and J ends were trimmed by 3 bases and 1 base, with 7 bases remaining between them. The germline V gene has CDR1 SEHNR and CDR2 FQNEAQ (reference sequence). This CDR3 region has 13 residues. Authors' analysis steps: Amplification of reference gene primers was used by the study to estimate nucleated cell counts. Generated by immunoSEQ multiplex PCR, the TCRdb table keeps only in-frame clones and is missing some. V, J and clone size are those of that table, while D and trimming were read from the DNA. The data hold over 65,000 clones, with approximately 90% observed a single time. V gene TRBV7-9 combines with J gene TRBJ2-7, with D possibly matching TRBD2 (5 bases). The receptor was isolated from a man over 45 with active COVID-19. Sequencing was carried out using peripheral blood. CDR3 sequence reads: CASSFSGSYEQYF. CDR3 bases: TGTGCCAGCAGCTTTTCGGGGTCCTACGAGCAGTACTTC.